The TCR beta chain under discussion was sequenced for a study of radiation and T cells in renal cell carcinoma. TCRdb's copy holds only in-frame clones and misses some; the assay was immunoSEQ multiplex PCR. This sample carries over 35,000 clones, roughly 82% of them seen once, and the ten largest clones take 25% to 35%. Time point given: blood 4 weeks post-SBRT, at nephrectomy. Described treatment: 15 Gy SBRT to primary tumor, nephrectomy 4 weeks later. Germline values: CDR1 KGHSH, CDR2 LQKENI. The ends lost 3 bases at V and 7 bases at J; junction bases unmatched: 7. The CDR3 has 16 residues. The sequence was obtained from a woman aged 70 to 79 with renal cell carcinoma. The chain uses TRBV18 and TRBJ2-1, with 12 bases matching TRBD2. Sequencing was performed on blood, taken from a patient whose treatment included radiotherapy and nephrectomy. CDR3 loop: CASSPPSSGGGNEQFF. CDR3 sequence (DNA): TGTGCCAGCTCACCCCCATCTAGCGGGGGGGGAAATGAGCAGTTCTTC.